This T cell receptor (gamma chain) was captured in a study of gamma-delta T cells after stem cell transplantation. The CDR3 is 19 residues long. Germline V gene sequence: CDR1 GITISATS, CDR2 ISYDGTV (reference sequence). About this clone: One junction end disagrees with the germline gene, perhaps due to a read error.

TCRdb fed the RT-PCR reads into CATT to redo clone calling. The sample holds about 1,800 gamma-chain clones, about 3.5% seen once. This chain connects TRGV9 to TRGJP. This sequence originates from a human donor. It is not recorded whose cells these are; they may come from a transplant donor. The sequenced material came from gamma-delta T cells. CDR3 residues: CALWEATPREELGKKIRVF. DNA for the CDR3: TGTGCCTTGTGGGAGGCTACCCCAAGGGAAGAGTTGGGCAAAAAAATCAGGGTATTT.